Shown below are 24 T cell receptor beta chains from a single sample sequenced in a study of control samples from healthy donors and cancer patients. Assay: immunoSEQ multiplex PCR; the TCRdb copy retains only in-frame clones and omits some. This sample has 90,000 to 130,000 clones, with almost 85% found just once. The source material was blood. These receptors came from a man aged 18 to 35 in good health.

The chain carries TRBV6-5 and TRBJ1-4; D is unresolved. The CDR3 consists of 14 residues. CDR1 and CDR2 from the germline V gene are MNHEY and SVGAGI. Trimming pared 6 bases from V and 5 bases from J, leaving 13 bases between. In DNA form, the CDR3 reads TGTGCCAGCAGCGGCGGTCTGACAAATGAAAAACTGTTTTTT. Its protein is CASSGGLTNEKLFF.

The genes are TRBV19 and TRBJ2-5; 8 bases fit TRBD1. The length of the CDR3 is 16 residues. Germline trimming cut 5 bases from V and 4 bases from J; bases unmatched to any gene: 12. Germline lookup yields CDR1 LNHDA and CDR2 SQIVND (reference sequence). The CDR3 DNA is TGTGCCAGTAGTCCGTGGACAGGGAAGATATCAGAGACCCAGTACTTC. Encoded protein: CASSPWTGKISETQYF.

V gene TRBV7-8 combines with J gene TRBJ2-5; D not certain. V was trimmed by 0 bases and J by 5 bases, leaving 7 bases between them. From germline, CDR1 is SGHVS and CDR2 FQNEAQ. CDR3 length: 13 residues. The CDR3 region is CASSLAMRETQYF. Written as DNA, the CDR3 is TGTGCCAGCAGCTTAGCCATGAGGGAGACCCAGTACTTC.

The CDR3 region is CASSEGLPGNQPQHF. The CDR3 DNA reads TGTGCCAGCAGTGAAGGGCTTCCGGGGAATCAGCCCCAGCATTTT. The rearrangement uses TRBV6-1 and TRBJ1-5; D is ambiguous. Trimming pared 1 base from V and 4 bases from J, leaving 11 bases between. Germline loops: CDR1 MNHNS, CDR2 SASEGT. This CDR3 is 15 amino acids long.

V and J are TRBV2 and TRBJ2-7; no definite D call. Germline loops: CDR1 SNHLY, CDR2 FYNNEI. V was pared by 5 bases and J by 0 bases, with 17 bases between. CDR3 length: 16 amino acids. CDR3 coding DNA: TGTGCCAGCAGTAAAGGGCCGGCACGGAGCTCCTACGAGCAGTACTTC. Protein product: CASSKGPARSSYEQYF.

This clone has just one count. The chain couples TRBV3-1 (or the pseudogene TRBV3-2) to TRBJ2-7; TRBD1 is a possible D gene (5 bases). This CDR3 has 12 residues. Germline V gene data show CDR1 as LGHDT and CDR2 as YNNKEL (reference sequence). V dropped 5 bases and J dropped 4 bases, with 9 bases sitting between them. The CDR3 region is CASSGQGYEQYF. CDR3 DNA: TGTGCCAGCAGCGGGCAGGGATACGAGCAGTACTTC.

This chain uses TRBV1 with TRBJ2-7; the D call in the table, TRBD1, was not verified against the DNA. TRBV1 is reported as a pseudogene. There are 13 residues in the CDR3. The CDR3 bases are TGCACCAGCACTTGGACAGGGGGCGACGAGCAGTACTTC. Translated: CTSTWTGGDEQYF.

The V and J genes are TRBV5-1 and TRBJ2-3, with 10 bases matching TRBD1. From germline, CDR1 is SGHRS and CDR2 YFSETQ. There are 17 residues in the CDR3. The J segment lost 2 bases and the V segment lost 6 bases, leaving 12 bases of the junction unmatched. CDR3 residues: CASTAPPGTGDTDTQYF. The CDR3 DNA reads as TGCGCCAGCACCGCCCCTCCCGGGACAGGGGACACAGATACGCAGTATTTT.

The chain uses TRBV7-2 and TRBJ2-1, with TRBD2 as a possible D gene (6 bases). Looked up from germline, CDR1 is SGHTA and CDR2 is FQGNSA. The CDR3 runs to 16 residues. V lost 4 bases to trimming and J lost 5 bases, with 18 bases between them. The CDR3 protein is CASSYPRGGTHNEQFF. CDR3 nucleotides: TGTGCCAGCAGCTACCCACGAGGAGGGACCCACAATGAGCAGTTCTTC.

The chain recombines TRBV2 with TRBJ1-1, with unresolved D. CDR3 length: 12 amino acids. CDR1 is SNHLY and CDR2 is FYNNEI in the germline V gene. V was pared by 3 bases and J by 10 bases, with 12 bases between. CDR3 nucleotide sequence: TGTGCCAGCAGTGAGGTACCCGAGGCAGCTTTCTTT. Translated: CASSEVPEAAFF. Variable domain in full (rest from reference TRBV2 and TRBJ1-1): EPEVTQTPSHQVTQMGQEVILRCVPISNHLYFYWYRQILGQKVEFLVSFYNNEISEKSEIFDDQFSVERPDGSNFTLKIRSTKLEDSAMYFCASSEVPEAAFFGQGTRLTVV.

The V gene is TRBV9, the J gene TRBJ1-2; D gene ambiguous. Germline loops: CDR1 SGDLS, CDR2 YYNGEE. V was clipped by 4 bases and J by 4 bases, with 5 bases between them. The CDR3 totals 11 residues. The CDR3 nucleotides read TGTGCCAGCAGCCCCGGCTATGGCTACACCTTC. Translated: CASSPGYGYTF.

CDR3 protein: CASSLDGGGWEKLFF. DNA for the CDR3: TGTGCCAGCAGCTTGGATGGAGGGGGTTGGGAAAAACTGTTTTTT. This rearrangement joins TRBV5-4 to TRBJ1-4, with D maybe TRBD1 (6 bases). The germline CDR1 and CDR2 sequences are SGHNT and YYREEE (reference sequence). The CDR3 length is 15 residues. Trimming stripped 0 bases from V and 8 bases from J, with 14 bases between.

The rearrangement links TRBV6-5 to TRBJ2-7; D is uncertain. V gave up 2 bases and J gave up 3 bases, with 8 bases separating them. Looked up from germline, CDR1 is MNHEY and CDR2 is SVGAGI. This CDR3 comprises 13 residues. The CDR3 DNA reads TGTGCCAGCAGTTACGAAAGATACTACGAGCAGTACTTC. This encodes CASSYERYYEQYF.

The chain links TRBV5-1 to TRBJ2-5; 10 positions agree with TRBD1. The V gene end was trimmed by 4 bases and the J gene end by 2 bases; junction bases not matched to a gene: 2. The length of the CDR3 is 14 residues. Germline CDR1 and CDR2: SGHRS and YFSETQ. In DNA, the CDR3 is TGCGCCAGCAGCCGGGGACAGGGGCAAGAGACCCAGTACTTC. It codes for CASSRGQGQETQYF.

CDR3 residues: CASSDGGSYNEQFF. In DNA, the CDR3 is TGTGCCAGCAGTGACGGGGGCTCCTACAATGAGCAGTTCTTC. The V call is TRBV6-4, the J call TRBJ2-1; either TRBD1 or TRBD2 may supply D (5 bases each). Germline V gene sequence: CDR1 MRHNA, CDR2 SNTAGT. This CDR3 is 14 amino acids long. The V and J ends lost 2 bases and 0 bases respectively, with 5 bases between them.

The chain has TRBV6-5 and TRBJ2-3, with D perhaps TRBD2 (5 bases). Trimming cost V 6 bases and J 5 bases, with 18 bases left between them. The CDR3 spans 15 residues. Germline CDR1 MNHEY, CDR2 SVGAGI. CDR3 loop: CASSAQTGVIDTQYF. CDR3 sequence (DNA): TGTGCCAGCAGCGCGCAGACCGGGGTTATAGATACGCAGTATTTT.

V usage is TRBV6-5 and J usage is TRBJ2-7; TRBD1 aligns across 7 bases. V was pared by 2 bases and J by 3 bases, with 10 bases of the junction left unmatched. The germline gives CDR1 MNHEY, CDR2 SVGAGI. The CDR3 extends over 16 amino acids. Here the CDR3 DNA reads TGTGCCAGCAGTTACAGGGCCGGGACAGCTCACTACGAGCAGTACTTC. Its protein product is CASSYRAGTAHYEQYF.

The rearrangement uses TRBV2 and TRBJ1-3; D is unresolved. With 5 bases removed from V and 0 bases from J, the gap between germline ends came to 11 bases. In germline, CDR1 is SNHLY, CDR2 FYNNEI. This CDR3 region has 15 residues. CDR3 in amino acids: CASSPRSYSGNTIYF. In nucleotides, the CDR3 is TGTGCCAGCAGTCCACGGTCCTACTCTGGAAACACCATATATTTT. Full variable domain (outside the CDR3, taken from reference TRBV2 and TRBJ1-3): EPEVTQTPSHQVTQMGQEVILRCVPISNHLYFYWYRQILGQKVEFLVSFYNNEISEKSEIFDDQFSVERPDGSNFTLKIRSTKLEDSAMYFCASSPRSYSGNTIYFGEGSWLTVV.

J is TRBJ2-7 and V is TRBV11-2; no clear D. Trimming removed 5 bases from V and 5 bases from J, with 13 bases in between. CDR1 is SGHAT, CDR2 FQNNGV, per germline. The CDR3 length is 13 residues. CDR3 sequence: CASSGKVHHEQYF. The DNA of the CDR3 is TGTGCCAGCAGCGGTAAGGTCCATCACGAGCAGTACTTC.

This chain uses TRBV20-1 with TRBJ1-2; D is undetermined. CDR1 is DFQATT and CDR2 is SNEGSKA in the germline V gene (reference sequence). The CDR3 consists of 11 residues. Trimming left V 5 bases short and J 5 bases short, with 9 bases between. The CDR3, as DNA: TGCAGTGCTCCGGTTTTTTATGGCTACACCTTC. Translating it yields CSAPVFYGYTF.

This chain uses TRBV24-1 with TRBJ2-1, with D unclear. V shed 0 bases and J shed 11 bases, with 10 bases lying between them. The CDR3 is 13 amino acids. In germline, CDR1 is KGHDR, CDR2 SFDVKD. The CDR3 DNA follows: TGTGCCACCAGTGATTTGGGGTGGGGAAAGCAGTTCTTC. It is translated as CATSDLGWGKQFF.

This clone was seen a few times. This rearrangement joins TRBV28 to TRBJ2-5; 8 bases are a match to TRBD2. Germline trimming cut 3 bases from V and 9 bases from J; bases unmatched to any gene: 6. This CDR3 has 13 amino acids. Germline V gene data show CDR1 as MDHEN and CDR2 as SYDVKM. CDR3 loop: CASSFPGGRSQYF. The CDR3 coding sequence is TGTGCCAGCAGTTTTCCGGGGGGGAGGTCCCAGTACTTC.

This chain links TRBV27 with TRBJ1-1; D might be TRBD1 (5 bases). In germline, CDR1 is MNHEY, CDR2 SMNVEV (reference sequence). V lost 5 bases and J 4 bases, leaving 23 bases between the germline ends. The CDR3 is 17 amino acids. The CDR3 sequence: CASSLRLTDAQVTEAFF. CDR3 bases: TGTGCCAGCAGTCTCCGATTGACAGACGCCCAAGTCACTGAAGCTTTCTTT.

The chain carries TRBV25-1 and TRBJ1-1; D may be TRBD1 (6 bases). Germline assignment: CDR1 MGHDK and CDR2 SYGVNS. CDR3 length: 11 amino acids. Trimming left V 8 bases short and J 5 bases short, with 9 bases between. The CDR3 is CASDRGTEAFF. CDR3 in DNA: TGTGCCAGCGATAGGGGGACTGAAGCTTTCTTT.